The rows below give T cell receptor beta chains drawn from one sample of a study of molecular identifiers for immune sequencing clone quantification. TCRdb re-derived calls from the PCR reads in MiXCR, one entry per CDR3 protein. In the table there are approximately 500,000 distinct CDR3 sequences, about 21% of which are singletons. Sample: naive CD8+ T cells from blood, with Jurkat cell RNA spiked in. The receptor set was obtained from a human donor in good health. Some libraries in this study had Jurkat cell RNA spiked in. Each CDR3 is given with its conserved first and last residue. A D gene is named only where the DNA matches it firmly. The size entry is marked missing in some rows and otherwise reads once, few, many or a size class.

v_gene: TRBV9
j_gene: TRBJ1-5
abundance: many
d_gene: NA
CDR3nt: TGTGCCAGCAGCAAAGACGGGAAATTCAATCAGCCCCAGCATTTT
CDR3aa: CASSKDGKFNQPQHF

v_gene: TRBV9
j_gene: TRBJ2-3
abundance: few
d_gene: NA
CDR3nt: TGTGCCAGCAGCGCAACGTCTCTAGCCCTTCCCACAGATACGCAGTATTTT
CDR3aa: CASSATSLALPTDTQYF

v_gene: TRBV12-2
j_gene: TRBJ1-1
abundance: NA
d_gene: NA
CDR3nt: TGTGCAAGTCGCGAGCGGACAGGGAGTTGGATGAACACTGAAGCTTTCTTT
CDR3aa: CASRERTGSWMNTEAFF

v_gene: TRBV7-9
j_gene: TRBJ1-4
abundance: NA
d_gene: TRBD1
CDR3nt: TGTGCCAGCAGCCCCCGGGACAGGGCCGACTTCGCAAATGAAAAACTGTTTTTT
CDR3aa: CASSPRDRADFANEKLFF

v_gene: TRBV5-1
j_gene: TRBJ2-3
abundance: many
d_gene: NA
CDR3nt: TGCGCCAGCAGCTTGTCGGCAGGAGACACAGATACGCAGTATTTT
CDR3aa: CASSLSAGDTDTQYF

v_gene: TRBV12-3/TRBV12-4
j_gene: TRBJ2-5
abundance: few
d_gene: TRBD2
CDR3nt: TGTGCCAGCAGCTGGACTAGCGGGGGGGCCGGGCAAGAGACCCAGTACTTC
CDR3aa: CASSWTSGGAGQETQYF

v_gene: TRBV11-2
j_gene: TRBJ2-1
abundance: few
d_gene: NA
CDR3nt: TGTGCCAGCAGCTTAGGTAACAACGTTCTATACAATGAGCAGTTCTTC
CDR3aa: CASSLGNNVLYNEQFF

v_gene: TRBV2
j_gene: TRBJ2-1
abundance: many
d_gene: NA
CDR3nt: TGTGCCAGGAGACAGTTGGGGTTACGGTTCTTC
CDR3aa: CARRQLGLRFF

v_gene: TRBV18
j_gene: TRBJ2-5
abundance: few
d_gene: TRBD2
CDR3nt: TGTGCCAGCTCGCCGACTAGCGGGACCCAAGAGACCCAGTACTTC
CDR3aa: CASSPTSGTQETQYF

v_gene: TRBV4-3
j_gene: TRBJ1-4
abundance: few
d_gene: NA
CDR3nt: TGCGCCAGCAGCCAGGGACGGGCTAATGAAAAACCGTTTTTT
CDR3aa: CASSQGRANEKPFF

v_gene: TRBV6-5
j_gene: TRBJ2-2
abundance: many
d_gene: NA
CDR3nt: TGTGCCAGCAGTTACACCCAGACCGGGGAGCTGTTTTTT
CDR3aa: CASSYTQTGELFF

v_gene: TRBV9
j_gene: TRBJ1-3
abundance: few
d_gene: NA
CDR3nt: TGTGCCAGCAGCGTAGACGGAACCTACTCTGGAAACACCATATATTTT
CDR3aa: CASSVDGTYSGNTIYF

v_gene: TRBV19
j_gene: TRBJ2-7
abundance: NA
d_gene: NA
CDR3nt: TGTGCCAGTAGTATACAGGCCTCCTACGAGCAGTACTTC
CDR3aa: CASSIQASYEQYF

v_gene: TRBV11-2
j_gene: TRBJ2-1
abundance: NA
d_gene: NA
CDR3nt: TGTGCCAGCAGCTTAGTGTCCGGGACAGCGGCGGGAAATGACAATGAGCAGTTCTTC
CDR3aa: CASSLVSGTAAGNDNEQFF

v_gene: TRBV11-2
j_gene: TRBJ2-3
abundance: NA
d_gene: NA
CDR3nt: TGTGCCAGCAGCTTAGGATCGGGACCAGCGACAGATACGCAGTATTTT
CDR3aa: CASSLGSGPATDTQYF

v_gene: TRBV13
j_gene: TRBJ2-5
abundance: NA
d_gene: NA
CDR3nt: TGTGCCAGCAGCTTAGGGGGACTTAACCGAGAGACCCAGTACTTC
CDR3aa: CASSLGGLNRETQYF

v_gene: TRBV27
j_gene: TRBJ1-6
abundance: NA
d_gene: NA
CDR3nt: TGTGCCAGCTCTCGGGGGGGTTGGGGATCCTATAATTCACCCCTCCACTTT
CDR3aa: CASSRGGWGSYNSPLHF